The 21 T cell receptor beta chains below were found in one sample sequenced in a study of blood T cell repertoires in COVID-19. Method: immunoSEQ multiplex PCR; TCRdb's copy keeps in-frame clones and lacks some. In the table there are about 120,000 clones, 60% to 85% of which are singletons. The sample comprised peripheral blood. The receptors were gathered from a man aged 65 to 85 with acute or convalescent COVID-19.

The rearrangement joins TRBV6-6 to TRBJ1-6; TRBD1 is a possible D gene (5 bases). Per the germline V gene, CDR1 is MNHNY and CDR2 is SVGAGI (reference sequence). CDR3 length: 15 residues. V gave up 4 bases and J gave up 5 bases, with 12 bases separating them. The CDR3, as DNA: TGTGCCAGCAGTTCGATAGGGGTCCATAATTCACCCCTCCACTTT. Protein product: CASSSIGVHNSPLHF.

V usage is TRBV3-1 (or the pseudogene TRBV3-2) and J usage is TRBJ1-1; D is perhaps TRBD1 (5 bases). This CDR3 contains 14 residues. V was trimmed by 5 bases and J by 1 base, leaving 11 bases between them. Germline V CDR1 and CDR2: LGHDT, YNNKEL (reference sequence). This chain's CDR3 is CASSTRRGNTEAFF. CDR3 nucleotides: TGTGCCAGCAGCACCCGTAGGGGGAACACTGAAGCTTTCTTT.

CDR3 amino acids: CASSFDRNSPLHF. DNA for the CDR3: TGTGCCAGCAGCTTCGACAGGAATTCACCCCTCCACTTT. This chain joins TRBV7-3 and TRBJ1-6; TRBD1 might be the D (6 bases). Trimming pared 3 bases from V and 7 bases from J, leaving 7 bases between. The germline V gene has CDR1 SGHTA and CDR2 FQGTGA. CDR3 size: 13 residues. Drawing the rest from reference TRBV7-3 and TRBJ1-6, the complete variable domain is GAGVSQTPSNKVTEKGKYVELRCDPISGHTALYWYRQSLGQGPEFLIYFQGTGAADDSGLPNDRFFAVRPEGSVSTLKIQRTERGDSAVYLCASSFDRNSPLHFGNGTRLTVT.

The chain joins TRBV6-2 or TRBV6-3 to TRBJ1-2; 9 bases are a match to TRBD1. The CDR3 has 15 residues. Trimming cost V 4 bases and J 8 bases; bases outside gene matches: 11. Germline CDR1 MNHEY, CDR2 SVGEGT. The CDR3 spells CASSLYRDRVPGYTF. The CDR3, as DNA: TGTGCCAGCAGTTTGTACCGGGACAGGGTGCCCGGCTACACCTTC.

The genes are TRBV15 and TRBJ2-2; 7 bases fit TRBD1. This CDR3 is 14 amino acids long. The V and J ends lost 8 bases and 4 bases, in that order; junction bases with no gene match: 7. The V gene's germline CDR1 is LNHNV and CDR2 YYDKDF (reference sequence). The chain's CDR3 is CATERPGGTGELFF. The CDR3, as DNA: TGTGCCACCGAGAGGCCAGGGGGCACCGGGGAGCTGTTTTTT.

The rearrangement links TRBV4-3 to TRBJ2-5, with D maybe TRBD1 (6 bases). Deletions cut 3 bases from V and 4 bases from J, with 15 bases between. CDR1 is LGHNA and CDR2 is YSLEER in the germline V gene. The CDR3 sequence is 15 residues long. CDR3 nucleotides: TGCGCCAGCAGCCAGACGATACAGGGAAGAGAGACCCAGTACTTC. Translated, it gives CASSQTIQGRETQYF.

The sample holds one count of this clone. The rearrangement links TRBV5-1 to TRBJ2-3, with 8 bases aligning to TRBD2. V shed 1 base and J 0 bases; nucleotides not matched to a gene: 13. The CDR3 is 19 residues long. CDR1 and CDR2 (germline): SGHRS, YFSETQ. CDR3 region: CASSLRALAGRSSTDTQYF. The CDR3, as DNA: TGCGCCAGCAGCTTGAGGGCTTTAGCGGGAAGATCTAGCACAGATACGCAGTATTTT.

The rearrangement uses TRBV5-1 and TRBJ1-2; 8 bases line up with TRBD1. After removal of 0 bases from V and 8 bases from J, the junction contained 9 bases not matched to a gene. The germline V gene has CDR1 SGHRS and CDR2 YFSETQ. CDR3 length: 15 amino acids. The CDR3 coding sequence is TGCGCCAGCAGCTTGGCTGCACAGGGGGATCGAGGCTACACCTTC. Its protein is CASSLAAQGDRGYTF.

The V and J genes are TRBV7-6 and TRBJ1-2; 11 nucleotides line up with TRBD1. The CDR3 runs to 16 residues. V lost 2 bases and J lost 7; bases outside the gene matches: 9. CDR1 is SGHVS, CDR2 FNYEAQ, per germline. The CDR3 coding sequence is TGTGCCAGCAGCTTATCCCCCACCGGGACAGGGGGTGGCTACACCTTC. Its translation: CASSLSPTGTGGGYTF. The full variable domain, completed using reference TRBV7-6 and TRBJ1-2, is GAGVSQSPRYKVTKRGQDVALRCDPISGHVSLYWYRQALGQGPEFLTYFNYEAQQDKSGLPNDRFSAERPEGSISTLTIQRTEQRDSAMYRCASSLSPTGTGGGYTFGSGTRLTVV.

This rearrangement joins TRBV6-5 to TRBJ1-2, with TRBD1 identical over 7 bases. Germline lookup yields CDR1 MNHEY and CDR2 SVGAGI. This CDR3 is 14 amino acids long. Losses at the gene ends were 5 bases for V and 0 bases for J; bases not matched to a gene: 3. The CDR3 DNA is TGTGCCAGCAGTCGGGACAGATCTAACTATGGCTACACCTTC. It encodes CASSRDRSNYGYTF.

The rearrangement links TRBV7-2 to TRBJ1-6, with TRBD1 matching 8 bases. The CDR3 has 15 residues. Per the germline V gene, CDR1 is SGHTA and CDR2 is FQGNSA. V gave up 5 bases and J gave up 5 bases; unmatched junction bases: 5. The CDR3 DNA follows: TGTGCCAGCAGCCCTTGGACAGGGAATAATTCACCCCTCCACTTT. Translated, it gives CASSPWTGNNSPLHF.

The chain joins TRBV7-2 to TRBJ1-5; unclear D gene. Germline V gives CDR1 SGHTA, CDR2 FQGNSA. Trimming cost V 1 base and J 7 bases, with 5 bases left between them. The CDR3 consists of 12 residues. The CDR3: CASSLGGQPQHF. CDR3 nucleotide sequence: TGTGCCAGCAGCTTAGGAGGCCAGCCCCAGCATTTT. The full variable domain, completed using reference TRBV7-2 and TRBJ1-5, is GAGVSQSPSNKVTEKGKDVELRCDPISGHTALYWYRQSLGQGLEFLIYFQGNSAPDKSGLPSDRFSAERTGGSVSTLTIQRTQQEDSAVYLCASSLGGQPQHFGDGTRLSIL.

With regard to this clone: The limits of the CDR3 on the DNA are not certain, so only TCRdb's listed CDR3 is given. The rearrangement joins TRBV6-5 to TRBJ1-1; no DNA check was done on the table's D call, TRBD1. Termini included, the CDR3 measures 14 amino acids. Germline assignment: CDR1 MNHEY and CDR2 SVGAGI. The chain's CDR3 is CASILDRGGTEAFF.

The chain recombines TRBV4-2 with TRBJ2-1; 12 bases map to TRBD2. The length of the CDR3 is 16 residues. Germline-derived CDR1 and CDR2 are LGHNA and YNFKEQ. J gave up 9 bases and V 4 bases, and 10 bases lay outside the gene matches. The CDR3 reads CASSPFTSGGIGEQFF. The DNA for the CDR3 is TGTGCCAGCAGCCCTTTCACTAGCGGGGGGATCGGTGAGCAGTTCTTC.

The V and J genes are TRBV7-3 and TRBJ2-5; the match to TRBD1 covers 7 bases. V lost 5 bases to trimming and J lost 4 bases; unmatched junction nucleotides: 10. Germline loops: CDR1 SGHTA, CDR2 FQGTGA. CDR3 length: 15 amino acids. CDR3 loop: CASSQYDRAGETQYF. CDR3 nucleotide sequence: TGTGCCAGCAGCCAATACGACAGGGCGGGAGAGACCCAGTACTTC.

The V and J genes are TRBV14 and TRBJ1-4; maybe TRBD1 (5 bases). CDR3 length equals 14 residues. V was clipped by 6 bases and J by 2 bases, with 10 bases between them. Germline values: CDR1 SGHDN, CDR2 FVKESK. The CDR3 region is CASSPGLTNEKLFF. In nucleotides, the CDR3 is TGTGCCAGCAGTCCGGGACTGACTAATGAAAAACTGTTTTTT. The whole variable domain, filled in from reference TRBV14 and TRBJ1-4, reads EAGVTQFPSHSVIEKGQTVTLRCDPISGHDNLYWYRRVMGKEIKFLLHFVKESKQDESGMPNNRFLAERTGGTYSTLKVQPAELEDSGVYFCASSPGLTNEKLFFGSGTQLSVL.

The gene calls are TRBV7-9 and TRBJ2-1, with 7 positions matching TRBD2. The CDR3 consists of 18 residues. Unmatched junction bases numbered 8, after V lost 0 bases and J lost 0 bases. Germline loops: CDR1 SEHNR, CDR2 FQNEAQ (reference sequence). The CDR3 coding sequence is TGTGCCAGCAGCTTAGCTTTAGTAGGCGGGGGCTCCTACAATGAGCAGTTCTTC. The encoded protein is CASSLALVGGGSYNEQFF.

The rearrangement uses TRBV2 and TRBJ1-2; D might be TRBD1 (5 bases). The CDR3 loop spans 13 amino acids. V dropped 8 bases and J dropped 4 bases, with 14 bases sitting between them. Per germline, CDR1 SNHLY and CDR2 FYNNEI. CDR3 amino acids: CASFRVGSYGYTF. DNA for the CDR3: TGTGCCAGCTTCAGGGTAGGGTCCTATGGCTACACCTTC.

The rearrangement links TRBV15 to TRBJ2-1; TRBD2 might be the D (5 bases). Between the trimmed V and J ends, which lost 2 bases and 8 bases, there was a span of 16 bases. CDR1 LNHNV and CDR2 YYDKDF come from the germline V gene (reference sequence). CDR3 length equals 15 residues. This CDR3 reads CATSRPRGSGDEQFF. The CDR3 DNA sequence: TGTGCCACCAGCAGACCTCGGGGATCCGGGGATGAGCAGTTCTTC.

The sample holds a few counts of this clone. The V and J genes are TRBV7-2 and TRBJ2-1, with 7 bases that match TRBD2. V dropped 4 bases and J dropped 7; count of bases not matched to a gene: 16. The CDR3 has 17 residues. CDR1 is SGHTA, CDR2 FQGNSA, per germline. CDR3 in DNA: TGTGCCAGCAGCTATGCCCAACTAGCGAGCCCCTTAAATGAGCAGTTCTTC. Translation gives CASSYAQLASPLNEQFF. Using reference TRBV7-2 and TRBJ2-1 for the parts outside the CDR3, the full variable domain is GAGVSQSPSNKVTEKGKDVELRCDPISGHTALYWYRQSLGQGLEFLIYFQGNSAPDKSGLPSDRFSAERTGGSVSTLTIQRTQQEDSAVYLCASSYAQLASPLNEQFFGPGTRLTVL.

As DNA, the CDR3 is TGCGCCAGCAGACTCGATCCAACTCGCGGGGGGGGAGATACGCAGTATTTT. Translated: CASRLDPTRGGGDTQYF. The chain combines TRBV5-1 with TRBJ2-3, with 9 bases lining up with TRBD2. This CDR3 contains 17 residues. Losses at the gene ends were 5 bases for V and 5 bases for J; bases not matched to a gene: 15. Germline V gene data show CDR1 as SGHRS and CDR2 as YFSETQ.